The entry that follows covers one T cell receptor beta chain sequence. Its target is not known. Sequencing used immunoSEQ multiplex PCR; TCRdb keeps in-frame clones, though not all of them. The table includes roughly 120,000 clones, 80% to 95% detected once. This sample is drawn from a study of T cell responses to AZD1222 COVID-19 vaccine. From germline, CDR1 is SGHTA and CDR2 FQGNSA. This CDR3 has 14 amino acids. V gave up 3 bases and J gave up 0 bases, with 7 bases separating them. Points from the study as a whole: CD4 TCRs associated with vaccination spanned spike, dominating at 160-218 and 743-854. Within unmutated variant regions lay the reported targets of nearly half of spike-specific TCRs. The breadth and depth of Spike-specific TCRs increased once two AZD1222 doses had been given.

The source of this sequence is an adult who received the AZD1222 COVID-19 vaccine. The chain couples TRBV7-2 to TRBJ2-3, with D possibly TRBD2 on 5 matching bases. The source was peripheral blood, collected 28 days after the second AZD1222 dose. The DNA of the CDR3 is TGTGCCAGCAGCTTTGGAGGTAGCACAGATACGCAGTATTTT. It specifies CASSFGGSTDTQYF.